This T cell receptor beta chain was profiled in a study of identical twins. Only healthy Caucasians were enrolled as donors. MiXCR was run by TCRdb on the 5' RACE reads, yielding one entry per CDR3 protein. The sample includes around 670,000 distinct CDR3 sequences, over 5% of them seen just once. This receptor was taken from a man younger than 30 in good health. Source material: naive T cells sorted from blood.

The CDR3 sequence: CAWSRGGTEAFF. The CDR3, as DNA: TGTGCCTGGTCCAGGGGTGGGACTGAAGCTTTCTTT. The V gene is TRBV30, the J gene TRBJ1-1; weak D call: TRBD1 (6 bases). The CDR3 has 12 residues. V lost 5 bases and J 5 bases, leaving 12 bases between the germline ends. Germline V CDR1 and CDR2: GTSNPN, SVGIG (reference sequence).